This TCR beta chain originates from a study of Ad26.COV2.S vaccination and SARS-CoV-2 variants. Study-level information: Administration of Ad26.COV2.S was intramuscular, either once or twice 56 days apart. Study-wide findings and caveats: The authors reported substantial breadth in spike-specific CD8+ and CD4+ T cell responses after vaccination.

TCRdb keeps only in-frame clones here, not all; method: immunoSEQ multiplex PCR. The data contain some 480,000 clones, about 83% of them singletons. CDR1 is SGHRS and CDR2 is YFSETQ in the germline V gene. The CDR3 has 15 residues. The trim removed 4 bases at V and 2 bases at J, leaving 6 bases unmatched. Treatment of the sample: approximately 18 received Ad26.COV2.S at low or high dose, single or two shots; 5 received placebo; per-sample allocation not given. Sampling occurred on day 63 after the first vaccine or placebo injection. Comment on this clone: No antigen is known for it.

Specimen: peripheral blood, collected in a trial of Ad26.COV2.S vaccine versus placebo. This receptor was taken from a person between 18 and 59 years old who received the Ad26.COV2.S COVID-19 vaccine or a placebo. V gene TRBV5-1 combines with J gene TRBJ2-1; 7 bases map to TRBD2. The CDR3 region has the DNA TGCGCCAGCAGCACCTCCGGGACTACCTACAATGAGCAGTTCTTC. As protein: CASSTSGTTYNEQFF.